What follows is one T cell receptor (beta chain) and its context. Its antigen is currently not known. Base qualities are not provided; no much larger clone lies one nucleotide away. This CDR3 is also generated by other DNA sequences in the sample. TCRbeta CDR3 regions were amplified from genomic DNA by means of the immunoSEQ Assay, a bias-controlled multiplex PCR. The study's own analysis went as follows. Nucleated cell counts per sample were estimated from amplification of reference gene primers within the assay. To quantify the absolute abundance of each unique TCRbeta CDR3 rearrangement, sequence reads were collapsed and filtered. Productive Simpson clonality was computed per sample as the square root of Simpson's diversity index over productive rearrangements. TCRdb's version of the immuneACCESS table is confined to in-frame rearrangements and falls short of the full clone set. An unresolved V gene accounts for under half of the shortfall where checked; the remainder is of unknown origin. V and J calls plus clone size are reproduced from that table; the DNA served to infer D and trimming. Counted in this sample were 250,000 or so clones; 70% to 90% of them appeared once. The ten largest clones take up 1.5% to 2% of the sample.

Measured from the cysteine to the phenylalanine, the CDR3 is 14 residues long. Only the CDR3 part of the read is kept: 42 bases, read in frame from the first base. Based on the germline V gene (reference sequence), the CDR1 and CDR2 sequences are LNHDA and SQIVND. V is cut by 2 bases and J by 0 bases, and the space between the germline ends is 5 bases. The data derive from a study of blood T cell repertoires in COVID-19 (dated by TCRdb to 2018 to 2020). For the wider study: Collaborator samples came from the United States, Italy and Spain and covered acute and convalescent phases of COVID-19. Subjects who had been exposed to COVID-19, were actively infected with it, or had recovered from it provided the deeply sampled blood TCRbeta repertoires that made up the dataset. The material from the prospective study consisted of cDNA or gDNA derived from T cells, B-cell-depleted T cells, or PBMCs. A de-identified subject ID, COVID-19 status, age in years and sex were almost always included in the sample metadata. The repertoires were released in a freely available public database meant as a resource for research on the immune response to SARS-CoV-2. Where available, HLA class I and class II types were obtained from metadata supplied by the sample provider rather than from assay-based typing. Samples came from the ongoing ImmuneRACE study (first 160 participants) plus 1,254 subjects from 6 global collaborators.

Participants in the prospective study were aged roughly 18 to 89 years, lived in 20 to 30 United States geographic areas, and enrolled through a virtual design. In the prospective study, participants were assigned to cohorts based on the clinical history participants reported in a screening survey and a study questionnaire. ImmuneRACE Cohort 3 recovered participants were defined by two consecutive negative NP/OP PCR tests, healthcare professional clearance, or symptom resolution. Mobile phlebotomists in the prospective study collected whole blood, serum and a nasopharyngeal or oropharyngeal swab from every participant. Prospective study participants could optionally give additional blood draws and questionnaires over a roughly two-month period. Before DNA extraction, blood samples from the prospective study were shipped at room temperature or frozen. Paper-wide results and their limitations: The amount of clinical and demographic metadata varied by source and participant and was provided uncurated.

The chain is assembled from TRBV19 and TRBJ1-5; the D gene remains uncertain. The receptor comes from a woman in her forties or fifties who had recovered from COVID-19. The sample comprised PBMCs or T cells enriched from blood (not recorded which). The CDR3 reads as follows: CASSIRDSNQPQHF. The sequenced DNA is TGTGCCAGTAGTATACGGGATAGCAATCAGCCCCAGCATTTT.